The rows below give T cell receptor beta chains drawn from one sample of a study of breast tumors, draining lymph nodes, adjacent tissues. MiXCR, run by TCRdb on the multiplex PCR reads, gives a single entry per CDR3 protein. In the table there are about 200,000 distinct CDR3 sequences, approximately 30% of which are singletons. Sequencing was done on a sample of axillary lymph node tissue. These receptors all stem from a female donor with breast cancer. Some clones in this sample may be carry-over from other donors' samples. CDR3s include the opening cysteine and the closing phenylalanine or tryptophan. D genes are given only for firm matches. A clone size is listed for some rows: how often the clone was seen (once, few, many), or a class if it is expanded.

clone size: many
CDR3 length: 15
D gene: NA
J gene: TRBJ1-5
V gene: TRBV19
CDR3 DNA: TGTGCCAGTAGGTCCCACGACAGCTCCAATCAGCCCCAGCATTTT
CDR3 protein: CASRSHDSSNQPQHF

clone size: many
CDR3 length: 14
D gene: NA
J gene: TRBJ2-7
V gene: TRBV2
CDR3 DNA: TGTGCCAGCAGCAAACTCCGGGACAACTACGAGCAGTACTTC
CDR3 protein: CASSKLRDNYEQYF

clone size: NA
CDR3 length: 13
D gene: NA
J gene: TRBJ1-5
V gene: TRBV20-1
CDR3 DNA: TGCAGTGCTAGGGTGAGGAGGGATCAGCCCCAGCATTTT
CDR3 protein: CSARVRRDQPQHF

clone size: many
CDR3 length: 12
D gene: NA
J gene: TRBJ1-2
V gene: TRBV28
CDR3 DNA: TGTGCCAGCACCCGGACTAACTATGGCTACACCTTC
CDR3 protein: CASTRTNYGYTF

clone size: many
CDR3 length: 16
D gene: NA
J gene: TRBJ2-7
V gene: TRBV15
CDR3 DNA: TGTGCCACCAGCAGAGAGGGCGGGGTCGCCGCCTACGAGCAGTACTTC
CDR3 protein: CATSREGGVAAYEQYF

clone size: NA
CDR3 length: 16
D gene: NA
J gene: TRBJ2-7
V gene: TRBV24-1
CDR3 DNA: TGTGCCACCAGTGATTTGCCAGAACCTACTTCCTACGAGCAGTACTTC
CDR3 protein: CATSDLPEPTSYEQYF

clone size: NA
CDR3 length: 13
D gene: NA
J gene: TRBJ1-5
V gene: TRBV12-3/TRBV12-4
CDR3 DNA: TGTGCCAGCAGTTTATCGGGACATCAGCCCCAGCATTTT
CDR3 protein: CASSLSGHQPQHF

clone size: few
CDR3 length: 15
D gene: TRBD1
J gene: TRBJ1-2
V gene: TRBV3-1
CDR3 DNA: TGTGCCAGCAGCCGCAATGGACAGGGGGCGAATGGCTACACCTTC
CDR3 protein: CASSRNGQGANGYTF

clone size: many
CDR3 length: 14
D gene: NA
J gene: TRBJ2-5
V gene: TRBV6-1
CDR3 DNA: TGTGCCAGCTGGGGCAGGAGGGTTCTCGAGACCCAGTACTTC
CDR3 protein: CASWGRRVLETQYF

clone size: many
CDR3 length: 14
D gene: NA
J gene: TRBJ2-7
V gene: TRBV5-4
CDR3 DNA: TGTGCCAGCAGCGAACAGGGGGGGGCCTACGAGCAGTACTTC
CDR3 protein: CASSEQGGAYEQYF

clone size: many
CDR3 length: 14
D gene: NA
J gene: TRBJ1-6
V gene: TRBV2
CDR3 DNA: TGTGCCAGCACCCGGGACCGCTGGGGGTCACCCCTCCACTTT
CDR3 protein: CASTRDRWGSPLHF

clone size: few
CDR3 length: 14
D gene: NA
J gene: TRBJ1-1
V gene: TRBV6-6
CDR3 DNA: TGTGCCAGCAGTTACGATAGCCTAAGCACTGAAGCTTTCTTT
CDR3 protein: CASSYDSLSTEAFF

clone size: many
CDR3 length: 16
D gene: NA
J gene: TRBJ2-3
V gene: TRBV5-1
CDR3 DNA: TGCGCCAGCAGCCCAGGACAGGGAGGGCGCACAGATACGCAGTATTTT
CDR3 protein: CASSPGQGGRTDTQYF

clone size: many
CDR3 length: 8
D gene: NA
J gene: TRBJ2-3
V gene: TRBV5-8
CDR3 DNA: TGTGCCAGCGATCCCCGGTATTTT
CDR3 protein: CASDPRYF